What follows describes a single T cell receptor beta chain. Its antigen is not known. This sample stems from a study of T cell responses to AZD1222 COVID-19 vaccine. Findings of the study overall: Females outnumbered males among donors, who were mostly white British; clonal diversity was possibly underestimated. A reported finding is that nearly half of spike-specific TCRs target unmutated variant regions.

The CDR3 spans 17 residues. CDR1 is MNHEY, CDR2 SMNVEV, per germline (reference sequence). Between the trimmed V and J ends, which lost 2 bases and 1 base, there was a span of 15 bases. Profiling relied on immunoSEQ multiplex PCR, and the TCRdb table lists in-frame clones only, not all of them. The table has 130,000 to 150,000 clones, around nine tenths seen once. This chain connects TRBV27 to TRBJ1-5; tentatively, D is TRBD1 (5 bases). The receptor was derived from an adult in good health. Material: peripheral blood, obtained on day 0 of AZD1222 vaccination. The CDR3 region is CASSLGAPGGSNQPQHF. The DNA of the CDR3 is TGTGCCAGCAGTTTAGGTGCCCCGGGGGGGAGCAATCAGCCCCAGCATTTT.